The next 31 T cell receptor beta chains were all read from a single sample in a study of blood T cell repertoires in COVID-19. This table comes from immunoSEQ multiplex PCR, and its TCRdb copy is limited to in-frame clones, with some not included. This repertoire shows 200,000 to 250,000 clones, 82% found once; its top ten account for under 3.5%. Sequencing input: PBMCs or T cells enriched from blood (not recorded which). The receptor source for this set is a woman aged 60-70 years who had recovered from COVID-19.

Comments on this clone: Mismatch with germline at one junction end may stem from a read error. The chain joins TRBV10-1 to TRBJ1-3; no definite D call. The CDR3 runs to 15 residues. Per germline, CDR1 WNHNN and CDR2 SYGVQD (reference sequence). The CDR3 DNA sequence: TGCGCCAGCAGTGAGGGCGGCTACTCTGGAAACACCGTATATTTT. This gives the protein CASSEGGYSGNTVYF.

V usage is TRBV3-1 (or the pseudogene TRBV3-2) and J usage is TRBJ2-7; the match to TRBD1 covers 9 bases. The CDR3 contains 16 residues. The V segment lost 3 bases and the J segment 5 bases; nucleotides outside the gene matches: 11. The germline CDR1 and CDR2 sequences are LGHDT and YNNKEL (reference sequence). CDR3 nucleotide sequence: TGTGCCAGCAGCCACAGACCCCGGGACAGGGCCCACGAGCAGTACTTC. Translation gives CASSHRPRDRAHEQYF.

The chain carries TRBV11-1 and TRBJ2-3, with a tentative D call TRBD1 (6 bases). V was clipped by 5 bases and J by 0 bases, with 12 bases between them. Germline values: CDR1 SGHAT, CDR2 FQDESV (reference sequence). The CDR3 totals 15 residues. CDR3: CASSNGQSSTDTQYF. The CDR3 coding sequence is TGTGCCAGCAGCAATGGACAGTCGAGCACAGATACGCAGTATTTT.

The chain's CDR3 is CASSVGTGGGFYGYTF. CDR3 bases: TGCGCCAGCAGCGTAGGGACAGGGGGCGGATTCTATGGCTACACCTTC. The rearrangement links TRBV5-1 to TRBJ1-2; 12 bases match TRBD1. Germline loops: CDR1 SGHRS, CDR2 YFSETQ. There are 16 residues in the CDR3. The V segment lost 4 bases and the J segment 4 bases; nucleotides outside the gene matches: 8.

This clone was counted a few times. This chain links TRBV28 with TRBJ1-1, with D possibly matching TRBD1 (6 bases). The CDR3 sequence is 15 residues long. Deletions cut 9 bases from V and 0 bases from J, with 17 bases between. CDR1 and CDR2 (germline): MDHEN, SYDVKM. The CDR3 coding sequence is TGTGCCAGTGGGCCGGCCGGACAGATGAACACTGAAGCTTTCTTT. Amino acids: CASGPAGQMNTEAFF.

The gene calls are TRBV19 and TRBJ2-1; a weak D match, TRBD2 (6 bases). The CDR3 extends over 11 amino acids. The germline gives CDR1 LNHDA, CDR2 SQIVND (reference sequence). V was pared by 8 bases and J by 15 bases, with 17 bases between. The DNA of the CDR3 is TGTGCCAGTTTATTCCGGGACTCCCGGTTCTTC. Translation: CASLFRDSRFF.

The V gene is TRBV19, the J gene TRBJ1-6, with D tentatively TRBD1 (6 bases). Germline V gene lookup returns CDR1 LNHDA and CDR2 SQIVND (reference sequence). V lost 6 bases and J lost 9, with 12 bases in between. The CDR3 runs to 13 residues. The chain's CDR3 is CASRGGAGSPLHF. CDR3 nucleotides: TGTGCCAGTAGGGGGGGGGCCGGTTCACCCCTCCACTTT.

In its sample, this clone was seen once. This chain joins TRBV5-1 and TRBJ1-5; TRBD1 aligns across 8 bases. V trimming: 4 bases; J trimming: 0 bases; junction bases outside the gene matches: 3. The germline V gene has CDR1 SGHRS and CDR2 YFSETQ. This CDR3 has 15 residues. The CDR3 loop is CASSPTGDSNQPQHF. CDR3 DNA sequence: TGCGCCAGCAGCCCGACAGGGGATAGCAATCAGCCCCAGCATTTT.

The rearrangement links TRBV6-5 to TRBJ1-2; no reliable D call. CDR1 and CDR2 from the germline V gene are MNHEY and SVGAGI. V was shortened by 5 bases and J by 6 bases, with 10 bases between the two germline ends. The length of the CDR3 is 12 residues. The CDR3 loop is CASSRGPDGYTF. Here the CDR3 DNA reads TGTGCCAGCAGTCGTGGGCCCGATGGCTACACCTTC.

The rearrangement uses TRBV4-3 and TRBJ1-1, with D possibly TRBD1 on 6 matching bases. Trimming removed 0 bases from V and 6 bases from J, with 11 bases in between. The CDR3 length is 14 residues. The germline gives CDR1 LGHNA, CDR2 YSLEER. CDR3 in amino acids: CASSQDLGAPEAFF. The CDR3 region has the DNA TGCGCCAGCAGCCAAGATTTGGGGGCCCCTGAAGCTTTCTTT.

The chain links TRBV7-9 to TRBJ1-3, with unresolved D. This CDR3 is 15 amino acids long. The V end lost 2 bases, the J end lost 0 bases, and 8 bases lay between the germline ends. Germline CDR1 is SEHNR and CDR2 is FQNEAQ (reference sequence). The CDR3 nucleotides read TGTGCCAGCAGCTTATTTCAGAACTCTGGAAACACCATATATTTT. Protein product: CASSLFQNSGNTIYF.

The chain combines TRBV2 with TRBJ2-7, with TRBD1 matching over 8 bases. J gave up 0 bases and V 4 bases, and 11 bases lay outside the gene matches. The germline V gene has CDR1 SNHLY and CDR2 FYNNEI. The CDR3 runs 17 residues. The CDR3 sequence is CASSGRTGFPLSYEQYF. In nucleotides, the CDR3 is TGTGCCAGCAGTGGAAGGACAGGGTTCCCCCTCTCCTACGAGCAGTACTTC.

The chain links TRBV19 to TRBJ2-2; TRBD2 is a possible D gene (5 bases). The CDR3 is 14 amino acids. Germline V lookup: CDR1 LNHDA, CDR2 SQIVND (reference sequence). Trimming took 2 bases from V and 3 from J, leaving 7 bases between them. This chain's CDR3 is CASSIFGDTGELFF. As DNA, the CDR3 is TGTGCCAGTAGTATATTCGGGGACACCGGGGAGCTGTTTTTT.

The V gene is TRBV7-6, the J gene TRBJ2-7, with TRBD1 matching over 9 bases. The V gene's germline CDR1 is SGHVS and CDR2 FNYEAQ. There are 14 residues in the CDR3. Losses at the gene ends were 5 bases for V and 3 bases for J; bases not matched to a gene: 5. CDR3 loop: CASSSGTGIYEQYF. The CDR3 bases are TGTGCCAGCAGCAGCGGGACAGGGATCTACGAGCAGTACTTC.

CDR3 sequence (DNA): TGCGCCAGCAAGGGGGCAGGGGGAGAAGGCTATGGCTACACCTTC. Translated: CASKGAGGEGYGYTF. This rearrangement joins TRBV4-1 to TRBJ1-2; TRBD1 matches 7 bases. After removal of 7 bases from V and 4 bases from J, the junction contained 12 bases not matched to a gene. Germline values: CDR1 MGHRA, CDR2 YSYEKL. This CDR3 is 15 amino acids long.

This clone appeared a few times. The rearrangement links TRBV7-8 to TRBJ1-1, with D tentatively TRBD1 (5 bases). The CDR3 is 13 amino acids. CDR1 is SGHVS and CDR2 is FQNEAQ in the germline V gene. Trimming stripped 7 bases from V and 4 bases from J, with 13 bases between. The CDR3 loop is CASILWQGTEAFF. CDR3 nucleotide sequence: TGTGCCAGCATCCTATGGCAGGGCACTGAAGCTTTCTTT.

This chain connects TRBV4-1 to TRBJ1-6, with unresolved D. The CDR3 consists of 15 residues. The germline CDR1 and CDR2 sequences are MGHRA and YSYEKL. Trimming removed 0 bases at V and 10 bases at J, with 13 bases between. In DNA form, the CDR3 reads TGCGCCAGCAGCCAAGATCAGACGCGGCGATCACCCCTCCACTTT. It encodes CASSQDQTRRSPLHF.

This clone was found once. Its ends do not fully match the called genes, so a read error is possible. V gene TRBV7-2 combines with J gene TRBJ2-7; the match to TRBD1 covers 10 bases. This CDR3 spans 14 amino acids. CDR1 and CDR2 (germline): SGHTA, FQGNSA. The CDR3 sequence is CVSSASGTGVEQYF. The CDR3 DNA is TGTGTCAGCAGCGCCTCCGGGACAGGGGTCGAGCAGTACTTC.

Here the CDR3 reads CASSPISGTGTDTQYF. The CDR3 DNA reads as TGTGCCAGCAGCCCTATCTCCGGGACAGGGACAGATACGCAGTATTTT. The chain couples TRBV9 to TRBJ2-3; 9 nucleotides align to TRBD1. The germline gives CDR1 SGDLS, CDR2 YYNGEE. The CDR3 contains 16 residues. V dropped 4 bases and J dropped 3; count of bases not matched to a gene: 9. The variable domain in full, with the rest retrieved from reference TRBV9 and TRBJ2-3, is DSGVTQTPKHLITATGQRVTLRCSPRSGDLSVYWYQQSLDQGLQFLIQYYNGEERAKGNILERFSAQQFPDLHSELNLSSLELGDSALYFCASSPISGTGTDTQYFGPGTRLTVL.

The genes are TRBV5-4 and TRBJ2-5, with a tentative D call TRBD1 (5 bases). V lost 1 base and J 4 bases, leaving 8 bases between the germline ends. CDR1 SGHNT and CDR2 YYREEE come from the germline V gene (reference sequence). This CDR3 has 13 amino acids. The CDR3 region has the DNA TGTGCCAGCAGCTTGCAGGGTAGAGAGACCCAGTACTTC. Protein sequence: CASSLQGRETQYF.

The V gene is TRBV7-2, the J gene TRBJ1-4, with 7 bases aligning to TRBD1. Germline V lookup: CDR1 SGHTA, CDR2 FQGNSA. The CDR3 has 14 residues. V shed 7 bases, J shed 5 bases, and the junction held 7 bases outside the gene matches. Written as DNA, the CDR3 is TGTGCCAGCACTCCGGACAGGACGAATGAAAAACTGTTTTTT. Protein product: CASTPDRTNEKLFF.

The chain joins TRBV9 to TRBJ2-7; D is possibly TRBD2 (6 bases). Germline CDR1 reads SGDLS; CDR2 reads YYNGEE. The CDR3 is 15 residues long. Trimming removed 4 bases at V and 2 bases at J, with 16 bases between. CDR3 region: CASSPRREGTYEQYF. The CDR3 DNA is TGTGCCAGCAGCCCCCGGAGGGAAGGGACCTACGAGCAGTACTTC. The complete variable domain, with remaining parts taken from reference TRBV9 and TRBJ2-7, reads DSGVTQTPKHLITATGQRVTLRCSPRSGDLSVYWYQQSLDQGLQFLIQYYNGEERAKGNILERFSAQQFPDLHSELNLSSLELGDSALYFCASSPRREGTYEQYFGPGTRLTVT.

In this sample, this clone turned up once. The V call is TRBV11-2, the J call TRBJ2-7; 10 bases map to TRBD1. The CDR3 spans 15 residues. The junction had 3 bases not matched to a gene; V was cut back by 3 bases and J by 1 base. CDR1 and CDR2 from the germline V gene are SGHAT and FQNNGV. The CDR3 nucleotides are TGTGCCAGCAGCTTGGGACAGGGGTCATCCTACGAGCAGTACTTC. Translation: CASSLGQGSSYEQYF.

The chain couples TRBV5-6 to TRBJ1-2, with D hard to call. The length of the CDR3 is 11 residues. The ends were cut back, 2 bases at V and 8 bases at J, with 7 bases in the middle. The germline CDR1 and CDR2 sequences are SGHDT and YYEEEE. The CDR3 is CASSFRGGYTF. The DNA of the CDR3 is TGTGCCAGCAGCTTTAGAGGGGGCTACACCTTC.

For this clone: Compared with germline, one end of the junction differs, possibly owing to a read error. V is TRBV5-6 and J is TRBJ2-2; 8 bases match TRBD1. The CDR3 runs to 16 residues. Germline loops: CDR1 SGHDT, CDR2 YYEEEE. This CDR3 is CASSSYPGQDTGELLF. In DNA, the CDR3 is TGTGCCAGCAGCTCCTATCCGGGACAGGACACCGGGGAGCTGCTTTTT.

The chain links TRBV6-6 to TRBJ1-1, with TRBD1 as a possible D gene (5 bases). Germline V gene lookup returns CDR1 MNHNY and CDR2 SVGAGI (reference sequence). The CDR3 length is 12 residues. V lost 11 bases, J lost 0 bases, and 10 bases lay in between. The CDR3: CAGRQMNTEAFF. The CDR3 DNA reads as TGTGCCGGACGACAGATGAACACTGAAGCTTTCTTT.

The chain has TRBV9 and TRBJ2-3; TRBD2 agrees at 8 bases. The germline gives CDR1 SGDLS, CDR2 YYNGEE. Unmatched junction bases numbered 9, after V lost 0 bases and J lost 0 bases. The CDR3 spans 18 residues. The CDR3 loop is CASSVAGKSGGSTDTQYF. In DNA, the CDR3 is TGTGCCAGCAGCGTAGCGGGTAAAAGCGGGGGAAGCACAGATACGCAGTATTTT.

The J gene is TRBJ1-3, the V gene TRBV6-2 or TRBV6-3, with D unresolved. Germline CDR1 reads MNHEY; CDR2 reads SVGEGT. Trimming shortened V by 2 bases and J by 0 bases, and 8 bases separated the two germline ends. The CDR3 length is 15 residues. Here the CDR3 reads CASSYGGVSGNTIYF. The DNA for the CDR3 is TGTGCCAGCAGTTACGGAGGCGTCTCTGGAAACACCATATATTTT.

V gene TRBV7-8 combines with J gene TRBJ2-2; possibly TRBD2 for D (6 bases). Germline values: CDR1 SGHVS, CDR2 FQNEAQ. Trimming pared 5 bases from V and 0 bases from J, leaving 13 bases between. This CDR3 region has 16 residues. The CDR3 sequence: CASSQGLFANTGELFF. The DNA of the CDR3 is TGTGCCAGCAGCCAGGGACTCTTCGCGAACACCGGGGAGCTGTTTTTT.

The rearrangement joins TRBV18 to TRBJ1-3, with 7 nucleotides matching TRBD1. With V trimmed by 4 bases and J by 3 bases, 6 bases remained unmatched. This CDR3 has 15 residues. Germline CDR1 KGHSH, CDR2 LQKENI. CDR3 bases: TGTGCCAGCTCACTAGCCGACAGGGTTGGAAACACCATATATTTT. It codes for CASSLADRVGNTIYF. Full variable domain (outside the CDR3, taken from reference TRBV18 and TRBJ1-3): NAGVMQNPRHLVRRRGQEARLRCSPMKGHSHVYWYRQLPEEGLKFMVYLQKENIIDESGMPKERFSAEFPKEGPSILRIQQVVRGDSAAYFCASSLADRVGNTIYFGEGSWLTVV.

The CDR3 protein is CASSPRQGVGNEQFF. The CDR3 DNA is TGTGCCAGCAGTCCCAGACAGGGAGTGGGAAATGAGCAGTTCTTC. The chain links TRBV3-1 (or the pseudogene TRBV3-2) to TRBJ2-1, with 7 bases lining up with TRBD1. With 6 bases clipped from V and 7 bases from J, the junction kept 12 bases outside the gene matches. CDR1 and CDR2 (germline): LGHDT, YNNKEL (reference sequence). This CDR3 has 15 amino acids.